Shown below are 13 T cell receptor beta chains from a single sample sequenced in a study of blood T cells in healthy people across ages. The authors ran a second PCR of roughly 6 to 12 cycles using a sample-barcoded 5' primer and a J-beta primer mix. MiXCR, run by TCRdb on the 5' RACE reads, gives a single entry per CDR3 protein. The sample records over a million distinct CDR3 sequences, 55% to 75% being singletons. Input material: blood. These receptors came from a man aged 18 to 35 in good health.

The chain employs TRBV4-3 and TRBJ1-1, with 12 bases that match TRBD1. This CDR3 contains 16 residues. The ends lost 3 bases at V and 6 bases at J; junction bases unmatched: 8. Germline assignment: CDR1 LGHNA and CDR2 YSLEER. The CDR3 coding sequence is TGCGCCAGCAGCCATCGAATGGGACAGGGGGCCCCTGAAGCTTTCTTT. This encodes CASSHRMGQGAPEAFF.

This chain uses TRBV4-1 with TRBJ2-1; 8 bases align to TRBD2. Germline V gene lookup returns CDR1 MGHRA and CDR2 YSYEKL. The CDR3 covers 14 residues. The ends lost 4 bases at V and 8 bases at J; junction bases unmatched: 7. This CDR3 reads CASSRNPTSDEQFF. CDR3 DNA sequence: TGCGCCAGCAGCCGGAACCCGACTAGCGATGAGCAGTTCTTC.

The V gene is TRBV15, the J gene TRBJ2-7; D remains ambiguous. The CDR3 runs 15 residues. Trimming shortened V by 0 bases and J by 3 bases, and 12 bases separated the two germline ends. CDR1 is LNHNV and CDR2 is YYDKDF in the germline V gene (reference sequence). The CDR3 bases are TGTGCCACCAGCAGAGACCCGACACCCGACTACGAGCAGTACTTC. It translates to CATSRDPTPDYEQYF.

This clonotype was counted only a few times. The rearrangement uses TRBV20-1 and TRBJ2-7; TRBD1 aligns across 7 bases. This CDR3 region has 13 residues. The trim removed 7 bases at V and 0 bases at J, leaving 6 bases unmatched. The germline gives CDR1 DFQATT, CDR2 SNEGSKA (reference sequence). CDR3 sequence (DNA): TGCAGTGGGCCGGACAGGCCCTCCTACGAGCAGTACTTC. It codes for CSGPDRPSYEQYF.

V and J are TRBV4-3 and TRBJ1-4; D is possibly TRBD1 (5 bases). Looked up from germline, CDR1 is LGHNA and CDR2 is YSLEER. The CDR3 runs 15 residues. V gave up 1 base and J gave up 10 bases, with 16 bases separating them. The CDR3 sequence: CASSQGRKGRGKLFF. CDR3 nucleotides: TGCGCCAGCAGCCAAGGCCGGAAGGGGCGGGGAAAACTGTTTTTT.

This clonotype has only one observation. The genes are TRBV4-2 and TRBJ1-1, with D unclear. CDR1 is LGHNA and CDR2 is YNFKEQ in the germline V gene. The CDR3 sequence is 18 residues long. V was clipped by 0 bases and J by 4 bases, with 21 bases between them. Here the CDR3 reads CASSQDVFSLTMSTEAFF. CDR3 DNA: TGTGCCAGCAGCCAAGATGTGTTTTCCCTCACCATGAGCACTGAAGCTTTCTTT.

This sequence joins TRBV28 and TRBJ2-2; D remains ambiguous. V lost 5 bases to trimming and J lost 5 bases, with 15 bases between them. The CDR3 is 15 residues long. Germline loops: CDR1 MDHEN, CDR2 SYDVKM. The CDR3 is CASSLESDGTGELFF. The CDR3 coding sequence is TGTGCCAGCAGTCTAGAATCCGACGGAACCGGGGAGCTGTTTTTT.

This clonotype was seen only once. The genes are TRBV28 and TRBJ2-4, with D perhaps matching TRBD2 (5 bases). The end of the DNA fits TRBJ2-7 better, so the J call may be wrong. The CDR3 spans 12 residues. Germline V gene sequence: CDR1 MDHEN, CDR2 SYDVKM. CDR3 region: CASQEAFYEQYF. The CDR3 nucleotides read TGTGCCAGCCAGGAGGCTTTCTACGAGCAGTACTTC.

As concerns this clonotype: The junction and the germline gene differ at one end; a read error may be behind it. The chain combines TRBV7-7 with TRBJ2-3; 10 bases line up with TRBD2. CDR3 size: 16 residues. The germline V gene has CDR1 SSHAT and CDR2 FNYEAQ (reference sequence). CDR3 coding DNA: TGTGCTAGCAGCCGCCGCGATCTAGCGGGGGCAGATACGCAGTATTTT. Translating gives CASSRRDLAGADTQYF.

The chain combines TRBV4-1 with TRBJ1-2; D might be TRBD1 (5 bases). CDR1 is MGHRA and CDR2 is YSYEKL in the germline V gene. The germline V and J ends were trimmed by 1 base and 5 bases, with 14 bases remaining between them. The CDR3 spans 15 residues. The CDR3 DNA sequence: TGCGCCAGCAGCCAAGTAGCTGTTGGGGGTTATGGCTACACCTTC. This sequence encodes CASSQVAVGGYGYTF.

This clonotype has more than one count but fewer than ten. The chain is built from TRBV7-2 and TRBJ1-2; D gene uncertain. The V gene lost 5 bases and the J gene lost 8 bases, with 15 bases spanning the gap. Germline CDR1 SGHTA, CDR2 FQGNSA. The CDR3 runs 13 residues. The CDR3 reads CASSPKSSQGYTF. Written as DNA, the CDR3 is TGTGCCAGCAGCCCTAAATCGAGCCAGGGCTACACCTTC. The full variable domain, completed using reference TRBV7-2 and TRBJ1-2, is GAGVSQSPSNKVTEKGKDVELRCDPISGHTALYWYRQSLGQGLEFLIYFQGNSAPDKSGLPSDRFSAERTGGSVSTLTIQRTQQEDSAVYLCASSPKSSQGYTFGSGTRLTVV.

There are a few counts of this clonotype. The J gene is TRBJ1-1, the V gene TRBV29-1; no reliable D call. CDR1 and CDR2 from the germline V gene are SQVTM and ANQGSEA. The CDR3 has 13 residues. Between the trimmed V and J ends, which lost 0 bases and 1 base, there was a span of 6 bases. The CDR3 loop reads CSVEEGGNTEAFF. Written as DNA, the CDR3 is TGCAGCGTTGAAGAGGGCGGGAACACTGAAGCTTTCTTT.

This clonotype was recorded only once. The rearrangement uses TRBV20-1 and TRBJ1-2; 8 nucleotides align to TRBD1. CDR3 length: 14 residues. The germline CDR1 and CDR2 sequences are DFQATT and SNEGSKA (reference sequence). After removal of 6 bases from V and 8 bases from J, the junction contained 14 bases not matched to a gene. In DNA form, the CDR3 reads TGCAGTGCCCCGTGGACAGGGTCGGAGGCGGGCTACACCTTC. The encoded protein is CSAPWTGSEAGYTF.